This passage covers 17 T cell receptor beta chains from one sample sequenced in a study of blood T cells in healthy people across ages. Primed by a sample-barcoded 5' primer and a J-beta primer mix, a second PCR proceeded for 7 to 11 cycles. TCRdb passed the 5' RACE reads through MiXCR, listing each CDR3 protein once. The data contain approximately 880,000 distinct CDR3 sequences, about 44% of them singletons. Sample: blood. The receptors shown here come from a young man in good health.

This chain connects TRBV11-2 to TRBJ2-3; tentative D call: TRBD2 (7 bases). Trimming shortened V by 1 base and J by 8 bases, and 19 bases separated the two germline ends. The CDR3 is 16 residues long. CDR1 and CDR2 from the germline V gene are SGHAT and FQNNGV. CDR3 in amino acids: CASSLVDASGQSTQYF. For the CDR3, the DNA is TGTGCCAGCAGCTTAGTGGACGCTAGCGGACAGAGTACGCAGTATTTT.

The J gene is TRBJ1-2, the V gene TRBV6-5, with 10 nucleotides matching TRBD1. From germline, CDR1 is MNHEY and CDR2 SVGAGI. The ends lost 8 bases at V and 6 bases at J; junction bases unmatched: 15. This CDR3 contains 16 residues. The CDR3 protein is CASAPPPGQGQHGYTF. As DNA, the CDR3 is TGTGCCAGCGCTCCCCCTCCGGGACAGGGGCAGCATGGCTACACCTTC.

The chain combines TRBV9 with TRBJ2-7; 9 positions match TRBD1. Germline V gene lookup returns CDR1 SGDLS and CDR2 YYNGEE. The CDR3 length is 16 residues. Trimming took 2 bases from V and 5 from J; bases not matched to a gene: 11. The CDR3 DNA reads TGTGCCAGCAGCGTTAACCCGGGACAGGGTTTCGACGAGCAGTACTTC. Translating it yields CASSVNPGQGFDEQYF.

V usage is TRBV20-1 and J usage is TRBJ2-3; 8 bases map to TRBD2. The CDR3 spans 15 residues. CDR1 and CDR2 from the germline V gene are DFQATT and SNEGSKA (reference sequence). V lost 0 bases and J lost 6; bases outside the gene matches: 8. In DNA form, the CDR3 reads TGCAGTGCTAGAGATCCCGGGGGGGCCTCGGATACGCAGTATTTT. Translating gives CSARDPGGASDTQYF.

This clonotype was seen at least ten times. V gene TRBV12-3 or TRBV12-4 combines with J gene TRBJ2-3; D gene ambiguous. The CDR3 totals 13 residues. CDR3 loop: CALPAFRTDTQYF. The CDR3 DNA sequence: TGTGCGTTACCGGCTTTCCGCACAGATACGCAGTATTTT.

The chain uses TRBV7-8 and TRBJ2-1; D perhaps matches TRBD2 (6 bases). The CDR3 is 16 amino acids. Germline-derived CDR1 and CDR2 are SGHVS and FQNEAQ. With 5 bases removed from V and 3 bases from J, the gap between germline ends came to 17 bases. CDR3 DNA: TGTGCCAGCAGCGACCTCCGTGGGACTCTCTACAATGAGCAGTTCTTC. Amino acids: CASSDLRGTLYNEQFF.

In this sample, this clonotype turned up a few times. The gene calls are TRBV4-1 and TRBJ2-5; no clear D. Between the trimmed V and J ends, which lost 0 bases and 3 bases, there was a span of 14 bases. This CDR3 is built from 16 residues. The germline gives CDR1 MGHRA, CDR2 YSYEKL. The CDR3 protein is CASSQDGRTGKETQYF. DNA for the CDR3: TGCGCCAGCAGCCAAGATGGCAGAACCGGAAAAGAGACCCAGTACTTC.

This clonotype has a handful of counts. This rearrangement joins TRBV7-8 to TRBJ2-7; TRBD1 aligns across 7 bases. J gave up 0 bases and V 3 bases, and 5 bases lay outside the gene matches. The CDR3 is made up of 15 amino acids. Germline V gives CDR1 SGHVS, CDR2 FQNEAQ. CDR3 residues: CASSLHRGPSYEQYF. CDR3 in DNA: TGTGCCAGCAGCTTGCACAGGGGACCCTCCTACGAGCAGTACTTC.

This rearrangement joins TRBV12-3 or TRBV12-4 to TRBJ2-3; weak D call: TRBD2 (7 bases). V was shortened by 2 bases and J by 1 base, with 16 bases between the two germline ends. The CDR3 consists of 17 residues. CDR3 DNA: TGTGCCAGCAGTTTAAGAGTTCGCGGGGGCGGCACAGATACGCAGTATTTT. It specifies CASSLRVRGGGTDTQYF.

This rearrangement joins TRBV7-3 to TRBJ2-1, with D possibly matching TRBD2 (5 bases). Per germline, CDR1 SGHTA and CDR2 FQGTGA. The length of the CDR3 is 16 residues. V dropped 8 bases and J dropped 2 bases, with 19 bases sitting between them. The CDR3 DNA reads TGTGCCAGCTCCACCATCGGACTTTCCCCCTACAATGAGCAGTTCTTC. This encodes CASSTIGLSPYNEQFF.

The chain carries TRBV4-1 and TRBJ2-5; D ambiguous. This CDR3 contains 16 residues. Trimming left V 6 bases short and J 2 bases short, with 19 bases between. From germline, CDR1 is MGHRA and CDR2 YSYEKL. CDR3 in DNA: TGCGCCAGCAGTCATCCCACGACTGGGCGGCAAGAGACCCAGTACTTC. As protein: CASSHPTTGRQETQYF.

The rearrangement joins TRBV9 to TRBJ2-1, with a possible D match to TRBD2 (5 bases). Per germline, CDR1 SGDLS and CDR2 YYNGEE. V dropped 4 bases and J dropped 9 bases, with 14 bases sitting between them. The CDR3 is 13 amino acids. The CDR3 is CASSLLRVSEQFF. CDR3 nucleotides: TGTGCCAGCAGCCTGCTGAGGGTTAGTGAGCAGTTCTTC.

V gene TRBV4-1 combines with J gene TRBJ2-1; no reliable D call. V shed 4 bases and J shed 9 bases, with 13 bases lying between them. The CDR3 has 13 amino acids. CDR1 is MGHRA and CDR2 is YSYEKL in the germline V gene. CDR3 in amino acids: CASSPHPIREQFF. The CDR3 nucleotides read TGCGCCAGCAGCCCCCATCCCATTCGTGAGCAGTTCTTC.

The chain uses TRBV18 and TRBJ1-1; D not resolved. This CDR3 comprises 15 residues. Germline V CDR1 and CDR2: KGHSH, LQKENI. V lost 11 bases to trimming and J lost 1 base, with 20 bases between them. CDR3 bases: TGTGCCGGATCTTTCAATACGCTCAGGAACACTGAAGCTTTCTTT. This codes for CAGSFNTLRNTEAFF.

Concerning this clonotype itself: A read error is possible here, since a much larger clone lies one base away. The chain uses TRBV7-8 and TRBJ2-5; a weak D match, TRBD1 (6 bases). The CDR3 has 14 amino acids. Germline V lookup: CDR1 SGHVS, CDR2 FQNEAQ. Trimming took 2 bases from V and 0 from J, leaving 7 bases between them. This CDR3 reads CASSLYRDQETQYF. CDR3 in DNA: TGTGCCAGCAGCTTATACAGGGACCAAGAGACCCAGTACTTC.

The chain couples TRBV12-3 or TRBV12-4 to TRBJ2-5; TRBD1 might be the D (6 bases). The CDR3 covers 14 residues. Trimming removed 3 bases at V and 5 bases at J, with 13 bases between. CDR3 region: CASSLTLRGETQYF. The DNA for the CDR3 is TGTGCCAGCAGTTTGACTTTAAGGGGGGAGACCCAGTACTTC.

This clonotype was recorded a few times. The CDR3 bases are TGTGCCAGCAGCTTAGGGCGTGTCCATGAGCAGTTCTTC. Translating gives CASSLGRVHEQFF. The rearrangement joins TRBV13 to TRBJ2-1; D is unresolved. This CDR3 region has 13 residues. Deletions cut 0 bases from V and 8 bases from J, with 8 bases between. Per the germline V gene, CDR1 is PRHDT and CDR2 is FYEKMQ (reference sequence).